This T cell receptor beta chain came from a study of CD8 T cells in Susac syndrome. TCR beta sequencing was performed on blood CD8+ and CD4+ T cells. CDR1 and CDR2 from the germline V gene are GTSNPN and SVGIG (reference sequence). With V trimmed by 6 bases and J by 5 bases, 8 bases remained unmatched. The CDR3 is made up of 14 amino acids. RNA totalling roughly 0.45 to 1 ug underwent reverse transcription with random hexamers. TCRdb ran MiXCR on the immunoSEQ multiplex PCR reads and lists one entry per CDR3 protein. The sample lists more than 90,000 distinct CDR3 sequences, 85% to 95% seen once, with about 0.096% in the top ten.

Material: CD4+ T cells from PBMCs. The TCR sequence derives from a human donor with multiple sclerosis. The chain employs TRBV30 and TRBJ2-3; 10 bases align to TRBD2. CDR3 amino acids: CACPLAGLEDTQYF. DNA of the CDR3: TGTGCCTGTCCACTAGCGGGGCTTGAAGATACGCAGTATTTT.